This T cell receptor (beta chain) was recovered during a study of neurological immune-mediated disorders. Ten or more counts support this clonotype. TCRdb re-analysed the 5' RACE reads in MiXCR, keeping a single row per CDR3 protein. The sample contains tens of thousands of distinct CDR3 sequences, 3.4% of which appear only once. The CDR3 is 15 amino acids. V trimming: 4 bases; J trimming: 8 bases; junction bases outside the gene matches: 13. Per germline, CDR1 LGHDT and CDR2 YNNKEL (reference sequence). The sample comprised PBMCs. The sequence came from a man in his forties or fifties with multiple sclerosis. The chain employs TRBV3-1 and TRBJ1-2, with 7 bases lining up with TRBD1. The CDR3 reads CASSPPTGARDGYTF. The CDR3 nucleotides are TGTGCCAGCAGCCCCCCAACAGGGGCGCGGGACGGCTACACCTTC.